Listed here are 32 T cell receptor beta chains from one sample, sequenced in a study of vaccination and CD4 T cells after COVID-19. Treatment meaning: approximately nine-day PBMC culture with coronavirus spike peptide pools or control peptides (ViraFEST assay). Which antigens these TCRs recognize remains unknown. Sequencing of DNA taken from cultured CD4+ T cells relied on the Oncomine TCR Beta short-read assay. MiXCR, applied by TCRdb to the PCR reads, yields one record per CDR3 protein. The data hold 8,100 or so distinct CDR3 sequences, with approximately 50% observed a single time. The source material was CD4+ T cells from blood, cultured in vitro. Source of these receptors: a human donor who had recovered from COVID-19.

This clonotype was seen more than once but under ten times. The CDR3 region has the DNA TGTGCCAGCAGCTTAGCCGGCAGGAACTATGGCTACACCTTC. Translation: CASSLAGRNYGYTF. J is TRBJ1-2 and V is TRBV11-2; D is uncertain. Germline CDR1 is SGHAT and CDR2 is FQNNGV. V was pared by 1 base and J by 2 bases, with 8 bases between. The CDR3 loop spans 14 amino acids.

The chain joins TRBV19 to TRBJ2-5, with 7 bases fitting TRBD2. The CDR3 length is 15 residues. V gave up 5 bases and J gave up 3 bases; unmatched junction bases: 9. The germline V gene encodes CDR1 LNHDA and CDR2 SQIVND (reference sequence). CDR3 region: CASSPRTRRKETQYF. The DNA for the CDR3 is TGTGCCAGTAGTCCTCGGACTAGGCGAAAAGAGACCCAGTACTTC.

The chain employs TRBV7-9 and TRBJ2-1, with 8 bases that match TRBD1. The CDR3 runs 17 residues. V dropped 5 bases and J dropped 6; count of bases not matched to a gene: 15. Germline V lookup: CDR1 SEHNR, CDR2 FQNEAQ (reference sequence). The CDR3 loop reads CASSLPSRGRGVNEQFF. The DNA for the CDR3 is TGTGCCAGCAGCCTACCTAGCAGGGGGCGAGGAGTCAATGAGCAGTTCTTC.

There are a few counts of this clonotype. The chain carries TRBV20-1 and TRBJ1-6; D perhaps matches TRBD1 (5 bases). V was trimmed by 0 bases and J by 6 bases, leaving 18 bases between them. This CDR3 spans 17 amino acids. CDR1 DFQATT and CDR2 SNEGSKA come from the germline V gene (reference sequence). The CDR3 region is CSARDKWAGLRNSPLHF. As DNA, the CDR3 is TGCAGTGCTAGAGATAAGTGGGCAGGGCTTCGTAATTCACCCCTCCACTTT.

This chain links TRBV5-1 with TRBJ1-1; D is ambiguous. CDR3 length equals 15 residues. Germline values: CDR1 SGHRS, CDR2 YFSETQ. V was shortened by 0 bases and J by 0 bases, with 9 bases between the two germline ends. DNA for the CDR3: TGCGCCAGCAGCTTGGGGTTACTAATGAACACTGAAGCTTTCTTT. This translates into CASSLGLLMNTEAFF. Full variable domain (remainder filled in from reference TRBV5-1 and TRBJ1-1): KAGVTQTPRYLIKTRGQQVTLSCSPISGHRSVSWYQQTPGQGLQFLFEYFSETQRNKGNFPGRFSGRQFSNSRSEMNVSTLELGDSALYLCASSLGLLMNTEAFFGQGTRLTVV.

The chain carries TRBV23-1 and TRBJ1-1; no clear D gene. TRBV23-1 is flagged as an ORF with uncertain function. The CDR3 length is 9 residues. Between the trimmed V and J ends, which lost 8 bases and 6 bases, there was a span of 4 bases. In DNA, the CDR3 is TGCGCCAGCGCCCCTGAAGCTTTCTTT. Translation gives CASAPEAFF.

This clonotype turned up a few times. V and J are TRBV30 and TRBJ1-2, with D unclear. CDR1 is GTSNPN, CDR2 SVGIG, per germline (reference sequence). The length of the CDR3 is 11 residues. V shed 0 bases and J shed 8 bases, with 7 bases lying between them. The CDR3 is CAWSVLGGYTF. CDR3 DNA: TGTGCCTGGAGTGTACTGGGGGGCTACACCTTC.

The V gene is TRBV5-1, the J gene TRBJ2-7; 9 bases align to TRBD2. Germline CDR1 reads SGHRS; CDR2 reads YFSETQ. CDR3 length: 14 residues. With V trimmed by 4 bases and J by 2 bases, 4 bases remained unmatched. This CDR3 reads CASSAGGRPYEQYF. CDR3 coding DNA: TGCGCCAGCAGCGCGGGGGGGCGACCCTACGAGCAGTACTTC.

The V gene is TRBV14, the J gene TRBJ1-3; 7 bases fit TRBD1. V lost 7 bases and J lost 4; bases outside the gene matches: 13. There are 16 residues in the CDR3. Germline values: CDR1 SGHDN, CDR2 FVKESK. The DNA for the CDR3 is TGTGCCAGCACCCAGGGAGGGGGCCGTGGCGGAAACACCATATATTTT. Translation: CASTQGGGRGGNTIYF.

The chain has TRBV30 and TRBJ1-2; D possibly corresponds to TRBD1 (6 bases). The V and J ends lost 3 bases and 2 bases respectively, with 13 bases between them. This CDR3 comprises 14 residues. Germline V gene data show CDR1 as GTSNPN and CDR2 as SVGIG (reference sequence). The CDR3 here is CAWRGDTGNYGYTF. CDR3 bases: TGTGCCTGGAGGGGGGACACAGGGAACTATGGCTACACCTTC.

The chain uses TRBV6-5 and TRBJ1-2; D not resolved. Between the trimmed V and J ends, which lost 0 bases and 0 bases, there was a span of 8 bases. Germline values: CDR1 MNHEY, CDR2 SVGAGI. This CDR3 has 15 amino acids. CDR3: CASSYSSRSNYGYTF. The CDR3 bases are TGTGCCAGCAGTTACTCGAGTCGGTCTAACTATGGCTACACCTTC.

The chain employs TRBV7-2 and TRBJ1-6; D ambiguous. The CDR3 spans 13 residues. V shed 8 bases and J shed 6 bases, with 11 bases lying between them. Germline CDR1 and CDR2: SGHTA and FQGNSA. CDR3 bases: TGTGCCAGCGCAGACGGCTCTAATTCACCCCTCCACTTT. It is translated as CASADGSNSPLHF.

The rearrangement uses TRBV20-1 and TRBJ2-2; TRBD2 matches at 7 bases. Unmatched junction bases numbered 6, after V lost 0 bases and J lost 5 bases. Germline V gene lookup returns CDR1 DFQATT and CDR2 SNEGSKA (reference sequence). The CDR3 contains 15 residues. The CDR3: CSAREGGRRTGELFF. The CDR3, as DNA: TGCAGTGCTAGAGAGGGGGGGAGGCGGACCGGGGAGCTGTTTTTT.

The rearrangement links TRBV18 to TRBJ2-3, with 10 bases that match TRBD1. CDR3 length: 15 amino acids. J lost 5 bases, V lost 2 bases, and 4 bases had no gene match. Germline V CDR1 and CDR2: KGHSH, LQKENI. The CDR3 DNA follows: TGTGCCAGCTCACCAGGGACAGGGGCTATAGATACGCAGTATTTT. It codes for CASSPGTGAIDTQYF.

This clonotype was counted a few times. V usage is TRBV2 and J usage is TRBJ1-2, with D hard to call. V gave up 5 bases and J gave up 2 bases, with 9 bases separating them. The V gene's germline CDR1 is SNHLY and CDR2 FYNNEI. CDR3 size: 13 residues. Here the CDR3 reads CASSQTANYGYTF. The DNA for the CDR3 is TGTGCCAGCAGTCAAACAGCCAACTATGGCTACACCTTC.

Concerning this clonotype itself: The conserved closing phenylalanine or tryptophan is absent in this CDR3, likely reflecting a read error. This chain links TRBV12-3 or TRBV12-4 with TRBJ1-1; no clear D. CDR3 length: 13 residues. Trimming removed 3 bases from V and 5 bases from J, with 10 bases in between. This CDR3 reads CASSLQTVTEAFL. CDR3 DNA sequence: TGTGCCAGCAGTTTGCAGACGGTAACTGAAGCTTTCTTG.

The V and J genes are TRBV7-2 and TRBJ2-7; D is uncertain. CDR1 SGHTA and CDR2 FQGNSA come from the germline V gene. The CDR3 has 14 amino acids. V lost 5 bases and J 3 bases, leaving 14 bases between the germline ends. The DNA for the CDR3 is TGTGCCAGCAGCCCCACCGACATCTACTACGAGCAGTACTTC. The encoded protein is CASSPTDIYYEQYF. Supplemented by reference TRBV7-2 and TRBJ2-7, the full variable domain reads GAGVSQSPSNKVTEKGKDVELRCDPISGHTALYWYRQSLGQGLEFLIYFQGNSAPDKSGLPSDRFSAERTGGSVSTLTIQRTQQEDSAVYLCASSPTDIYYEQYFGPGTRLTVT.

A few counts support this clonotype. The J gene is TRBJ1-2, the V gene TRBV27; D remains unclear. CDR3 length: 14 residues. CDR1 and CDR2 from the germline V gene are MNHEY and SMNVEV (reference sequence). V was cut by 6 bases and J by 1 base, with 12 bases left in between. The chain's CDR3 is CASSPSRVNYGYTF. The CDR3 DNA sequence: TGTGCCAGCAGCCCCTCACGGGTTAACTATGGCTACACCTTC.

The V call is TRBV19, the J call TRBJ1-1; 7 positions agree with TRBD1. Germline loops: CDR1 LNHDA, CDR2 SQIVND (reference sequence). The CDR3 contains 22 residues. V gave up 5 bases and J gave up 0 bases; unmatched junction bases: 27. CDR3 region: CASSLSGVAGGKGGGVNTEAFF. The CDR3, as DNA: TGTGCCAGTAGTCTCTCCGGTGTGGCAGGGGGTAAAGGGGGCGGGGTGAACACTGAAGCTTTCTTT.

The CDR3 spells CASSPGMSETQYF. The CDR3 nucleotides are TGTGCCAGCTCACCTGGGATGTCGGAGACCCAGTACTTC. The chain combines TRBV18 with TRBJ2-5; no clear D gene. Per the germline V gene, CDR1 is KGHSH and CDR2 is LQKENI. This CDR3 region has 13 residues. Trimming left V 3 bases short and J 5 bases short, with 10 bases between.

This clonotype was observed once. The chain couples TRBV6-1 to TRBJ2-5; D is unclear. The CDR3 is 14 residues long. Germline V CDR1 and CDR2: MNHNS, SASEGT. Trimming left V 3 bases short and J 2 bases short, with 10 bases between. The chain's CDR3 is CASSDVGLQETQYF. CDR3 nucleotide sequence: TGTGCCAGCAGTGACGTAGGTTTACAAGAGACCCAGTACTTC.

The CDR3 reads CSANLGQGDGYTF. The CDR3, as DNA: TGCAGTGCCAACTTGGGACAGGGCGACGGCTACACCTTC. The genes are TRBV20-1 and TRBJ1-2; 9 bases are a match to TRBD1. The CDR3 consists of 13 residues. V dropped 6 bases and J dropped 8; count of bases not matched to a gene: 10. Germline lookup yields CDR1 DFQATT and CDR2 SNEGSKA (reference sequence).

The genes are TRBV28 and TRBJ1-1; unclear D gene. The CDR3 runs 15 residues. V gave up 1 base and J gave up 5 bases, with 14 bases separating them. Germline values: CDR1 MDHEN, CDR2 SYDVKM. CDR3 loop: CASSLFVARSTEAFF. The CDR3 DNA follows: TGTGCCAGCAGTTTATTCGTAGCCAGGTCAACTGAAGCTTTCTTT.

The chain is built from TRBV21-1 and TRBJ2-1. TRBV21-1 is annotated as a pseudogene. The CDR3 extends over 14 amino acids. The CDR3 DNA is TGTGCCAGCAGCTGTAGGGGCTCCTACAATGAGCAGTTCTTC. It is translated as CASSCRGSYNEQFF.

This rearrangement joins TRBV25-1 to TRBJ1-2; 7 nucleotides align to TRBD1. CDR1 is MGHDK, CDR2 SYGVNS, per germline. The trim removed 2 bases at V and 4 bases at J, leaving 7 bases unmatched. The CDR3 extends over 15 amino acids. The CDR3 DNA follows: TGTGCCAGCAGTGAAACTGACGGGACAGTCTATGGCTACACCTTC. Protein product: CASSETDGTVYGYTF.

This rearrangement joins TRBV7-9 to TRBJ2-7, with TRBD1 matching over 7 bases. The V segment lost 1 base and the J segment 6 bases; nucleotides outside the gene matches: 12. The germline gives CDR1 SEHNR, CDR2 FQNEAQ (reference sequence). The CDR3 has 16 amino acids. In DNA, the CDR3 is TGTGCCAGCAGCTTAGTAAGTTTGAGACAGGGCGGCGAGCAGTACTTC. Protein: CASSLVSLRQGGEQYF.

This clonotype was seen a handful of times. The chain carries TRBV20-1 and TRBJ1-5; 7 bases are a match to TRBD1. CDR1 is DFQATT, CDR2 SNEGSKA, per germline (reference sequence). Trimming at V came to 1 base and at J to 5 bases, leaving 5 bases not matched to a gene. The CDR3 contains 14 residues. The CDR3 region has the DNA TGCAGTGCTAGAGCGACAGGGACGGATCAGCCCCAGCATTTT. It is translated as CSARATGTDQPQHF.

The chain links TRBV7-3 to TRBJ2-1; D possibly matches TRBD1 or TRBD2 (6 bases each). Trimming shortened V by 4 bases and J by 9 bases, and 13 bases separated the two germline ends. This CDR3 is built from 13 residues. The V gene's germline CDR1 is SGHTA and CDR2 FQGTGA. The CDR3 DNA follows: TGTGCCAGCAGCTACCCCGGGGGCGGTGAGCAGTTCTTC. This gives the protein CASSYPGGGEQFF.

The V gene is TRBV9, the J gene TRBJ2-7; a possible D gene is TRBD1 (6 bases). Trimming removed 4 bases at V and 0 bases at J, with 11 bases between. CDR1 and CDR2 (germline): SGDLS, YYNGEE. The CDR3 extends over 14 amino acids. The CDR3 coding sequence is TGTGCCAGCAGCCCCCGACAGGACTCCTACGAGCAGTACTTC. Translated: CASSPRQDSYEQYF. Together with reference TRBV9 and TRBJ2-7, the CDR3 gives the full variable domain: DSGVTQTPKHLITATGQRVTLRCSPRSGDLSVYWYQQSLDQGLQFLIQYYNGEERAKGNILERFSAQQFPDLHSELNLSSLELGDSALYFCASSPRQDSYEQYFGPGTRLTVT.

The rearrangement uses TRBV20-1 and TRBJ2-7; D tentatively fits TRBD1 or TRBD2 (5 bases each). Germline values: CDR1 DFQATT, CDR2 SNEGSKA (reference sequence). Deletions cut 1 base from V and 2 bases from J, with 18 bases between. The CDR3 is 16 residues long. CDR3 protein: CSARVSGRDHAYEQYF. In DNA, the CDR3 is TGCAGTGCTAGAGTGAGCGGCAGGGACCATGCCTACGAGCAGTACTTC.

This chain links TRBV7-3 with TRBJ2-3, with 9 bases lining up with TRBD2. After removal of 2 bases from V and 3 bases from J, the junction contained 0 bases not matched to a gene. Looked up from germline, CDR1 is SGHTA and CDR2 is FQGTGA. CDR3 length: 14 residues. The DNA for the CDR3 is TGTGCCAGCAGCTTACTAGCGGGGACAGATACGCAGTATTTT. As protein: CASSLLAGTDTQYF.

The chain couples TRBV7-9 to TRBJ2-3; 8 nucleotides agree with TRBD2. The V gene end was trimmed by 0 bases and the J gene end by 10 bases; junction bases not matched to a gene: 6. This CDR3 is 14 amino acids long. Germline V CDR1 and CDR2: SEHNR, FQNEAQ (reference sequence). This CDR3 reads CASSLALAGPPQYF. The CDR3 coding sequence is TGTGCCAGCAGCTTAGCCCTAGCGGGCCCCCCGCAGTATTTT. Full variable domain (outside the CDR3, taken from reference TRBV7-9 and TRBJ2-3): DTGVSQNPRHKITKRGQNVTFRCDPISEHNRLYWYRQTLGQGPEFLTYFQNEAQLEKSRLLSDRFSAERPKGSFSTLEIQRTEQGDSAMYLCASSLALAGPPQYFGPGTRLTVL.